This is a list of T cell receptor beta chains from one sample in a study of T-cell reconstitution after alpha-beta-depleted transplantation in children. TCRdb fed the PCR reads into MiXCR, producing one record per CDR3 protein. Seen here are fewer than 1 million distinct CDR3 sequences, roughly 15% observed once, and the top ten hold around 5%. Sequenced here: PBMCs, mostly from graft donor cells, sampled 360 days after TCRalphabeta/CD19-depleted stem cell transplant. All receptors derive from a male patient between 10 and 17 years old who had a stem cell transplant for acute lymphoblastic leukemia, so the T cells may come from the graft donor. CDR3s include the opening cysteine and the closing phenylalanine or tryptophan. D genes are given only for firm matches. Clone sizes are given selectively: once, few, many, or a class where the clone is expanded.

v_call	clone_size	j_call	d_call	cdr3_nt	cdr3_aa
TRBV29-1	few	TRBJ2-7	NA	TGCAGCGTTGAATCCGGGACCCACTCCTACGAGCAGTACTTC	CSVESGTHSYEQYF
TRBV4-2	many	TRBJ2-1	NA	TGTGCCAGCAGCCAAGATCTTTCTGGGATCTACAATGAGCAGTTCTTC	CASSQDLSGIYNEQFF
TRBV10-3	NA	TRBJ2-7	NA	TGTGCCATCAGTACCACTGACTCCTACGAGCAGTACTTC	CAISTTDSYEQYF
TRBV5-5	NA	TRBJ2-5	TRBD2	TGTGCCAGCAGCTTCCTTCCGGGAGGGGTTCAAGAGACCCAGTACTTC	CASSFLPGGVQETQYF
TRBV7-6	few	TRBJ2-7	NA	TGTGCCAGCAGCTTAGCGGGGCAAGGGGAGCAGTACTTC	CASSLAGQGEQYF
TRBV10-3	few	TRBJ2-7	NA	TGTGCCATCAGCGCCCCTGAGCGAGGGGCCTACGAGCAGTACTTC	CAISAPERGAYEQYF
TRBV27	NA	TRBJ2-7	TRBD1	TGTGCCAGCAGTCCTGGGACAGGGGCGAGCGAGCAGTACTTC	CASSPGTGASEQYF
TRBV6-1	NA	TRBJ2-4	TRBD1	TGTGCCAGCAGAAAGGGACAGGCCCAAAACATTCAGTACTTC	CASRKGQAQNIQYF
TRBV5-1	NA	TRBJ2-1	TRBD2	TGCGCCAGCAGCTTGGGGACTAGCCTCTTGAATGAGCAGTTCTTC	CASSLGTSLLNEQFF
TRBV7-3	NA	TRBJ2-2	TRBD2	TGTGCCAGCAGCCCAGACGGACTAGCGGGAGACACCGGGGAGCTGTTTTTT	CASSPDGLAGDTGELFF
TRBV29-1	many	TRBJ2-7	NA	TGCAGCGTTGACGTCGGGGAGTATTCCTACGAGCAGTACTTC	CSVDVGEYSYEQYF
TRBV5-1	few	TRBJ2-2	NA	TGCGCCAGCAGCTCATGGCCCCGGATTAACACCGGGGAGCTGTTTTTT	CASSSWPRINTGELFF
TRBV6-6	NA	TRBJ2-5	NA	TGTGCCAGCAGGGTCGAGCTTCAAGAGACCCAGTACTTC	CASRVELQETQYF
TRBV12-3/TRBV12-4	few	TRBJ1-1	NA	TGTGCCAGCAGGGACAGAATGAACACTGAAGCTTTCTTT	CASRDRMNTEAFF
TRBV20-1	NA	TRBJ2-3	NA	TGCAGCGCCAGGAGCGACCCTAGCACAGATACGCAGTATTTT	CSARSDPSTDTQYF
TRBV6-5	NA	TRBJ1-2	NA	TGTGCCAGCAGTTACTCCGGTGTGGGGGAGGGCTACACCTTC	CASSYSGVGEGYTF
TRBV7-2	few	TRBJ1-1	NA	TGTGCCAGCAGCTACGAGTGGCAGAACACTGAAGCTTTCTTT	CASSYEWQNTEAFF
TRBV20-1	NA	TRBJ1-2	NA	TGCAGTGCTAGGGAATCCGGGGTATCCTATGGCTACACCTTC	CSARESGVSYGYTF
TRBV12-3/TRBV12-4	NA	TRBJ2-7	NA	TGTGCCAGCAGGCGGCAGTACGAGCAGTACTTC	CASRRQYEQYF
TRBV2	NA	TRBJ2-1	TRBD2	TGTGCCAGCAGCCCCACCCTTCTAGCGGGGGTCTACAATGAGCAGTTCTTC	CASSPTLLAGVYNEQFF
TRBV4-1	few	TRBJ2-7	TRBD1	TGCGCCAGCAGCCAAACGTTGGACAGGGCACGGGAGCAGTACTTC	CASSQTLDRAREQYF
TRBV20-1	NA	TRBJ2-7	NA	TGCAGTGCTAGTGGCGCCTACGAGCAGTACTTC	CSASGAYEQYF
TRBV12-3/TRBV12-4	NA	TRBJ1-2	TRBD1	TGTGCCAGCAGTTTACCAAAAGGACAGGGCGGCTATGGCTACACCTTC	CASSLPKGQGGYGYTF
TRBV21-1	NA	TRBJ2-7	NA	TGTGCCAGCAACCTGTCGACACGGCAAGAGGTCCACGAGCAGTACTTC	CASNLSTRQEVHEQYF
TRBV20-1	few	TRBJ2-1	NA	TGCAGTGCTGAACGTTACAATGAGCAGTTCTTC	CSAERYNEQFF
TRBV20-1	many	TRBJ2-6	NA	TGCAGTGCGAACGATCACGGGAGAACTGGGGCCAACGTCCTGACTTTC	CSANDHGRTGANVLTF
TRBV20-1	NA	TRBJ2-3	TRBD2	TGCAGTGCTAGAGAGGGGACTAGGACCCCGGAGACGCAGTATTTT	CSAREGTRTPETQYF
TRBV29-1	many	TRBJ2-2	NA	TGCAGCGTTGAAAACTATTCTACCGGGGAGCTGTTTTTT	CSVENYSTGELFF
TRBV30	once	TRBJ2-1	TRBD2	TGTGCCTGGAGTGGAGTTAGCGGGGGAAACAATGAGCAGTTCTTC	CAWSGVSGGNNEQFF
TRBV19	many	TRBJ2-1	TRBD2	TGTGCCAGTAGTATAGTGCCTAGCGGGTGGTACAATGAGCAGTTCTTC	CASSIVPSGWYNEQFF
TRBV7-8	NA	TRBJ1-4	NA	TGTGCCAGCAGCCCTGGACAGCCTAAGTATGAAAAACTGTTTTTT	CASSPGQPKYEKLFF
TRBV6-2/TRBV6-3	few	TRBJ2-5	NA	TGTGCCAGCAGTTACTGGGGGACTCAGGTAACCCAGTACTTC	CASSYWGTQVTQYF
TRBV19	few	TRBJ1-6	NA	TGTGCCAGTACGGTGGCAGGAGGCTATAATTCACCCCTCCACTTT	CASTVAGGYNSPLHF
TRBV10-3	NA	TRBJ2-7	NA	TGTGCCATCAGTGAGACCCAGGGGTACGAGCAGTACTTC	CAISETQGYEQYF
TRBV20-1	few	TRBJ2-1	NA	TGCAGTGCTAGAGCTTTCACAGGGTGGGACTCCCTCAATGAGCAGTTCTTC	CSARAFTGWDSLNEQFF
TRBV19	NA	TRBJ2-1	NA	TGTGCCAGTAGTCGTACAGTAAACAATGAGCAGTTCTTC	CASSRTVNNEQFF
TRBV29-1	NA	TRBJ2-5	NA	TGCAGCGTTGCCACTGAGGGACAATTCCAAGAGACCCAGTACTTC	CSVATEGQFQETQYF
TRBV2	many	TRBJ2-2	NA	TGTGCCAGCAGTCCCCTCACGGGAATCACCGGGGAGCTGTTTTTT	CASSPLTGITGELFF
TRBV15	NA	TRBJ2-7	TRBD2	TGTGCCACCAGTAGATGGGGGACTAGCGATTCCTACGAGCAGTACTTC	CATSRWGTSDSYEQYF
TRBV5-6	few	TRBJ2-7	NA	TGTGCCAGCAGCTTGTCGGGGGCCCCACCCTACGAGCAGTACTTC	CASSLSGAPPYEQYF
TRBV7-2	few	TRBJ2-3	TRBD1	TGTGCCAGCAGCCCCCAGGGGGTATTAACAGATACGCAGTATTTT	CASSPQGVLTDTQYF
TRBV7-8	NA	TRBJ2-7	TRBD2	TGTGCCAGCAGCTTGGTATTAGGCGGGAGCTCCTACGAGCAGTACTTC	CASSLVLGGSSYEQYF
TRBV7-9	few	TRBJ2-7	NA	TGTGCCAGCAGCTTAGGGAGCGCCGAGCAGTACTTC	CASSLGSAEQYF
TRBV20-1	NA	TRBJ2-5	TRBD2	TGCAGTGCTAGTACCGGACTAGCGGGAGAGACATGGGAGACCCAGTACTTC	CSASTGLAGETWETQYF
TRBV7-2	NA	TRBJ2-3	TRBD2	TGTGCCAGCAGGGGAAAGGGTAGCGGGAGACGTGATACGCAGTATTTT	CASRGKGSGRRDTQYF
TRBV5-1	NA	TRBJ2-1	TRBD1	TGCGCCAGCAGCTTGCGTGGGACAGGGTTTTTTAATGAGCAGTTCTTC	CASSLRGTGFFNEQFF
TRBV9	few	TRBJ2-7	TRBD1	TGTGCCAGCAGCGTCTCCGGGACAGGGATGATCTACGAGCAGTACTTC	CASSVSGTGMIYEQYF